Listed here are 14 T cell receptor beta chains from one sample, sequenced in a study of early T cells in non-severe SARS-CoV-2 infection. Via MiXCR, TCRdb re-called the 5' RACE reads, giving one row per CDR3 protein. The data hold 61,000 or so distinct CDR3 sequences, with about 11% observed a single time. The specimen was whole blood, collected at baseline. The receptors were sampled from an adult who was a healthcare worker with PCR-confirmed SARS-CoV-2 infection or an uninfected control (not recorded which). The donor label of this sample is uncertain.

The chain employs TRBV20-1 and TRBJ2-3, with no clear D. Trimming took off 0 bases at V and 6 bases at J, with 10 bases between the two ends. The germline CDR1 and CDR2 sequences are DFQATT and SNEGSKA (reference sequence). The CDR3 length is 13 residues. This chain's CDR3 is CSARDIYTDTQYF. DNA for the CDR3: TGCAGTGCTAGAGATATTTATACGGATACGCAGTATTTT.

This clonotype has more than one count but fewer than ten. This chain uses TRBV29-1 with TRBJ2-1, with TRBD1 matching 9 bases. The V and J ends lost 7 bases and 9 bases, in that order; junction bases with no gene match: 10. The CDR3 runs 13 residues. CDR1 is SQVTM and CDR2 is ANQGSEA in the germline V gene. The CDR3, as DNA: TGCAGCGGACGGGACAGGGTGATCGGTGAGCAGTTCTTC. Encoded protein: CSGRDRVIGEQFF.

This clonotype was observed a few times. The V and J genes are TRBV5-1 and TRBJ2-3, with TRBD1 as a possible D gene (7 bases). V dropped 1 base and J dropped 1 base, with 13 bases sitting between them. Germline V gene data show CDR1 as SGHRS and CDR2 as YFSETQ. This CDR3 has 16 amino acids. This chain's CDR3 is CASSLHQGGGTDTQYF. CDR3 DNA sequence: TGCGCCAGCAGCTTGCACCAGGGGGGCGGCACAGATACGCAGTATTTT.

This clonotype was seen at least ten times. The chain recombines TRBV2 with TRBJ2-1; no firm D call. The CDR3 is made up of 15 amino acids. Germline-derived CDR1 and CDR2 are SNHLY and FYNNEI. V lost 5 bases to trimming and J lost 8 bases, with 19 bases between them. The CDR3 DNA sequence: TGTGCCAGCAGTTGGAGACTCCTGGCGGTCGATGAGCAGTTCTTC. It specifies CASSWRLLAVDEQFF.

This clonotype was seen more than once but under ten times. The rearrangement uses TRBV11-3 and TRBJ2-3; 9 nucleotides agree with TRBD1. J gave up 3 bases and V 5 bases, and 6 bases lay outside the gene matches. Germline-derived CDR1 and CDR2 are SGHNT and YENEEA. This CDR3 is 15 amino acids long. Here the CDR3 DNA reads TGTGCCAGCAGCCTTTCGGACAGGGGAACAGATACGCAGTATTTT. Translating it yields CASSLSDRGTDTQYF.

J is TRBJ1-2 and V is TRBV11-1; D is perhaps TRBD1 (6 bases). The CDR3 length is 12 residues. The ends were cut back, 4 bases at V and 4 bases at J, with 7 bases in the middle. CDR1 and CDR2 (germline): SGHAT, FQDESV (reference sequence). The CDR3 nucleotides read TGTGCCAGCAGCTCGGACAGCTATGGCTACACCTTC. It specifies CASSSDSYGYTF.

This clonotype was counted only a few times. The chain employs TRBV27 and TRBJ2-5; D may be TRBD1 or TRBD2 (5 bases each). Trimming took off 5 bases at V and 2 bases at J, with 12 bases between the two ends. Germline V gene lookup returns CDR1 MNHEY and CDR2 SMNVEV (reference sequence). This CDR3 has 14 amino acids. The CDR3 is CASSLRDHQETQYF. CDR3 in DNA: TGTGCCAGCAGTCTCCGGGACCATCAAGAGACCCAGTACTTC.

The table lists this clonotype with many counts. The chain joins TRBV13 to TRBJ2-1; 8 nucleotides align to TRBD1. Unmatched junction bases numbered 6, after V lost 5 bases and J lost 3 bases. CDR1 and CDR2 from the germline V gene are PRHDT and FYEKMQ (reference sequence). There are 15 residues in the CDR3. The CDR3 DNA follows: TGTGCCAGCAGCCATGGACAGGGTGGCTACAATGAGCAGTTCTTC. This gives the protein CASSHGQGGYNEQFF. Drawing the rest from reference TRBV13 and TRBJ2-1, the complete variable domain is AAGVIQSPRHLIKEKRETATLKCYPIPRHDTVYWYQQGPGQDPQFLISFYEKMQSDKGSIPDRFSAQQFSDYHSELNMSSLELGDSALYFCASSHGQGGYNEQFFGPGTRLTVL.

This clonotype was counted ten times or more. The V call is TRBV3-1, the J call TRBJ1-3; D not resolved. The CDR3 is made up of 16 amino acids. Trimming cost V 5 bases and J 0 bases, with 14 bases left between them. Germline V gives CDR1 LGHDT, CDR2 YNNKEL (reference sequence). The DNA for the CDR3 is TGTGCCAGCAGCAGCCCCCGGACGACCTCTGGAAACACCATATATTTT. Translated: CASSSPRTTSGNTIYF. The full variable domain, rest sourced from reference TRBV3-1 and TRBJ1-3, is DTAVSQTPKYLVTQMGNDKSIKCEQNLGHDTMYWYKQDSKKFLKIMFSYNNKELIINETVPNRFSPKSPDKAHLNLHINSLELGDSAVYFCASSSPRTTSGNTIYFGEGSWLTVV.

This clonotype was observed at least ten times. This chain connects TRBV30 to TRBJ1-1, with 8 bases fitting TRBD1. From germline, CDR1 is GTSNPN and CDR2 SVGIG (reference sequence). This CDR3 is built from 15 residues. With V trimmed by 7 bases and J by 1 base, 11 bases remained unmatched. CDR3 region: CAFTFRDRRNTEAFF. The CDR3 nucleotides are TGTGCCTTCACCTTCCGGGACAGGAGGAACACTGAAGCTTTCTTT.

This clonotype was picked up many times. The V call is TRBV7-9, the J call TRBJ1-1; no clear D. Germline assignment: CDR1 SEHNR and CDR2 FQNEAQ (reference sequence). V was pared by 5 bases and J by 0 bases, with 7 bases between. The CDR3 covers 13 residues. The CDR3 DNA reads TGTGCCAGCAGCCCCCTAATGAACACTGAAGCTTTCTTT. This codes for CASSPLMNTEAFF. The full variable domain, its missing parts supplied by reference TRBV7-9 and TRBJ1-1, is DTGVSQNPRHKITKRGQNVTFRCDPISEHNRLYWYRQTLGQGPEFLTYFQNEAQLEKSRLLSDRFSAERPKGSFSTLEIQRTEQGDSAMYLCASSPLMNTEAFFGQGTRLTVV.

The DNA for the CDR3 is TGTGCCAGCAGCAACAGGGGGCCGGGGGAAAAACTGTTTTTT. This translates into CASSNRGPGEKLFF. This chain uses TRBV7-9 with TRBJ1-4; TRBD1 matches at 9 bases. The CDR3 contains 14 residues. The germline gives CDR1 SEHNR, CDR2 FQNEAQ (reference sequence). V shed 5 bases and J 8 bases; nucleotides not matched to a gene: 6.

In DNA form, the CDR3 reads TGCAGTGCTAGTTGGCAGCCCACTCAGCCCCAGCATTTT. It encodes CSASWQPTQPQHF. The chain joins TRBV20-1 to TRBJ1-5, with D unresolved. The germline gives CDR1 DFQATT, CDR2 SNEGSKA (reference sequence). The CDR3 spans 13 residues. Deletions cut 3 bases from V and 6 bases from J, with 12 bases between.

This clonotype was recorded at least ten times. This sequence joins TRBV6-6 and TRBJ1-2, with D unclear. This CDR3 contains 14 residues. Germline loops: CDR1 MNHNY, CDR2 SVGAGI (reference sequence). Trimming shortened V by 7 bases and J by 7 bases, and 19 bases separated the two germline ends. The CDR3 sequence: CASTTVQEWGGYTF. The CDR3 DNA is TGTGCCAGCACCACAGTCCAGGAATGGGGTGGCTACACCTTC.